Below are 24 T cell receptor beta chains sequenced from a single sample in a study of blood T cell repertoires in COVID-19. TCRdb keeps only in-frame clones here, not all; method: immunoSEQ multiplex PCR. This sample yields about 160,000 clones, of which around nine tenths are seen a single time; around a tenth belongs to the top ten. Source material: peripheral blood. The receptors come from a woman aged 65 to 85 with COVID-19, enrolled during active disease.

In its sample, this clone was seen a few times. In DNA form, the CDR3 reads TGTGCCAGCAGTTACTCATCGATGGGGGGTTCCCAGCCCCAGCATTTT. This gives the protein CASSYSSMGGSQPQHF. The rearrangement links TRBV6-6 to TRBJ1-5; weak D call: TRBD1 (5 bases). Looked up from germline, CDR1 is MNHNY and CDR2 is SVGAGI (reference sequence). V lost 0 bases to trimming and J lost 7 bases, with 16 bases between them. The CDR3 is made up of 16 amino acids.

This clone was picked up a small number of times. This chain uses TRBV12-2 with TRBJ1-2; the table names TRBD1, a call not compared with the DNA. TRBV12-2 is a pseudogene. This CDR3 region has 17 residues. The CDR3 protein is CASRLVTGTGLYDGYTF. The CDR3 DNA follows: TGTGCAAGTCGCTTAGTGACCGGGACAGGATTATATGATGGCTACACCTTC.

This CDR3 reads CASSRSGTGGSGELFF. DNA for the CDR3: TGCGCCAGCAGCCGCTCCGGGACAGGTGGCTCCGGGGAGCTGTTTTTT. The J gene is TRBJ2-2, the V gene TRBV4-1; 8 bases line up with TRBD1. Germline V gives CDR1 MGHRA, CDR2 YSYEKL. This CDR3 has 16 amino acids. Unmatched junction bases numbered 10, after V lost 4 bases and J lost 6 bases.

The chain uses TRBV6-5 and TRBJ2-5; 8 bases agree with TRBD2. The J segment lost 5 bases and the V segment lost 8 bases, leaving 13 bases of the junction unmatched. The germline V gene encodes CDR1 MNHEY and CDR2 SVGAGI. The CDR3 has 15 amino acids. The CDR3 region is CASVKDGGALETQYF. DNA for the CDR3: TGTGCCAGCGTCAAAGACGGGGGGGCCTTGGAGACCCAGTACTTC.

This clone was counted once. In DNA, the CDR3 is TGTGCCAGCAGGGCCGGGACAGAAGAGACCCAGTACTTC. Translated, it gives CASRAGTEETQYF. The chain is built from TRBV5-4 and TRBJ2-5, with TRBD1 identical over 7 bases. Germline loops: CDR1 SGHNT, CDR2 YYREEE (reference sequence). Trimming took 5 bases from V and 3 from J; bases not matched to a gene: 4. There are 13 residues in the CDR3.

The chain employs TRBV4-1 and TRBJ1-2; 11 bases are a match to TRBD1. Germline V gives CDR1 MGHRA, CDR2 YSYEKL. This CDR3 region has 15 residues. V gave up 3 bases and J gave up 7 bases; unmatched junction bases: 7. CDR3: CASSQDGQGAFGYTF. In DNA form, the CDR3 reads TGCGCCAGCAGCCAGGACGGACAGGGGGCTTTTGGCTACACCTTC.

This chain links TRBV4-1 with TRBJ1-3; TRBD1 might be the D (6 bases). Trimming removed 3 bases from V and 0 bases from J, with 15 bases in between. Germline V gene lookup returns CDR1 MGHRA and CDR2 YSYEKL. The CDR3 loop spans 17 amino acids. The CDR3 loop is CASSQTGTPYSGNTIYF. The CDR3 bases are TGCGCCAGCAGCCAGACCGGGACACCTTACTCTGGAAACACCATATATTTT.

CDR3 nucleotide sequence: TGTGCTAGTGGTTTGGTCCGGGACAGAAAACAGCCCCAGCATTTT. Translation: CASGLVRDRKQPQHF. The rearrangement uses TRBV12-5 and TRBJ1-5; 7 positions agree with TRBD1. Germline V lookup: CDR1 LGHNT, CDR2 FRNRAP. J was trimmed by 7 bases and V by 0 bases; bases with no gene match: 6. The CDR3 sequence is 15 residues long.

The gene calls are TRBV5-1 and TRBJ2-2; D is uncertain. The CDR3 has 15 residues. Per germline, CDR1 SGHRS and CDR2 YFSETQ. Trimming removed 0 bases at V and 4 bases at J, with 10 bases between. The CDR3 DNA follows: TGCGCCAGCAGCTTGGTTTTCCTTATCACCGGGGAGCTGTTTTTT. Its protein product is CASSLVFLITGELFF. Full variable domain (outside the CDR3, taken from reference TRBV5-1 and TRBJ2-2): KAGVTQTPRYLIKTRGQQVTLSCSPISGHRSVSWYQQTPGQGLQFLFEYFSETQRNKGNFPGRFSGRQFSNSRSEMNVSTLELGDSALYLCASSLVFLITGELFFGEGSRLTVL.

V is TRBV19 and J is TRBJ2-7; perhaps TRBD1 as D (6 bases). V dropped 3 bases and J dropped 4 bases, with 16 bases sitting between them. The CDR3 has 15 residues. Germline V gives CDR1 LNHDA, CDR2 SQIVND (reference sequence). The CDR3 region is CASSISLGRGYEQYF. CDR3 coding DNA: TGTGCCAGTAGTATTTCTTTGGGCAGGGGTTACGAGCAGTACTTC.

The genes are TRBV4-2 and TRBJ1-1; 8 bases fit TRBD1. This CDR3 spans 13 amino acids. Looked up from germline, CDR1 is LGHNA and CDR2 is YNFKEQ. V trimming: 4 bases; J trimming: 6 bases; junction bases outside the gene matches: 4. The CDR3 DNA sequence: TGTGCCAGCAGCCGACAGGGGACGGCTGAAGCTTTCTTT. It codes for CASSRQGTAEAFF.

The rearrangement links TRBV5-1 to TRBJ1-2, with 10 bases lining up with TRBD1. The CDR3 has 14 amino acids. Germline lookup yields CDR1 SGHRS and CDR2 YFSETQ. V was clipped by 1 base and J by 13 bases; unmatched bases: 10. The CDR3 DNA reads as TGCGCCAGCAGCTTGAGGCGGGACAGGGGCGTCCCCACCTTC. This encodes CASSLRRDRGVPTF.

The chain joins TRBV4-1 to TRBJ1-5, with D possibly being TRBD1 (6 bases). V lost 0 bases, J lost 0 bases, and 12 bases lay in between. The CDR3 is 17 residues long. The germline V gene encodes CDR1 MGHRA and CDR2 YSYEKL. CDR3 sequence (DNA): TGCGCCAGCAGCCAAGAGACAGGATATTATAGCAATCAGCCCCAGCATTTT. Protein product: CASSQETGYYSNQPQHF.

The chain employs TRBV14 and TRBJ1-3, with D uncertain. Trimming took off 4 bases at V and 2 bases at J, with 9 bases between the two ends. The CDR3 runs 14 residues. The germline V gene has CDR1 SGHDN and CDR2 FVKESK. This CDR3 reads CASSPSGTGNTIYF. The DNA of the CDR3 is TGTGCCAGCAGCCCTTCCGGGACTGGAAACACCATATATTTT.

The genes are TRBV18 and TRBJ2-7, with 9 bases matching TRBD1. This CDR3 is built from 14 residues. V lost 3 bases and J lost 4; bases outside the gene matches: 4. The V gene's germline CDR1 is KGHSH and CDR2 LQKENI. The CDR3 region is CASSPDRGTYEQYF. The CDR3, as DNA: TGTGCCAGCTCACCCGACAGGGGGACGTACGAGCAGTACTTC.

V and J are TRBV7-2 and TRBJ1-4; 8 nucleotides agree with TRBD1. Germline CDR1 SGHTA, CDR2 FQGNSA. V gave up 4 bases and J gave up 8 bases; unmatched junction bases: 6. The length of the CDR3 is 14 residues. CDR3 coding DNA: TGTGCCAGCAGCTACGGGACAGGAAAAGAAAAACTGTTTTTT. This encodes CASSYGTGKEKLFF.

The chain couples TRBV2 to TRBJ1-5, with TRBD1 as a possible D gene (5 bases). Per germline, CDR1 SNHLY and CDR2 FYNNEI. Trimming took 6 bases from V and 0 from J, leaving 9 bases between them. CDR3 length: 14 residues. The CDR3 region has the DNA TGTGCCAGCAGGGCCGACAGTAGCAATCAGCCCCAGCATTTT. Protein sequence: CASRADSSNQPQHF. Full variable domain (outside the CDR3, taken from reference TRBV2 and TRBJ1-5): EPEVTQTPSHQVTQMGQEVILRCVPISNHLYFYWYRQILGQKVEFLVSFYNNEISEKSEIFDDQFSVERPDGSNFTLKIRSTKLEDSAMYFCASRADSSNQPQHFGDGTRLSIL.

The rearrangement links TRBV3-1 (or the pseudogene TRBV3-2) to TRBJ2-1, with D hard to call. Germline CDR1 LGHDT, CDR2 YNNKEL (reference sequence). Trimming pared 2 bases from V and 4 bases from J, leaving 24 bases between. CDR3 length: 19 residues. DNA for the CDR3: TGTGCCAGCAGCCAACCCCATAATAAGGCGACATTCCGGTACAATGAGCAGTTCTTC. The encoded protein is CASSQPHNKATFRYNEQFF.

V is TRBV25-1 and J is TRBJ1-1; D not certain. In germline, CDR1 is MGHDK, CDR2 SYGVNS. With 1 base removed from V and 9 bases from J, the gap between germline ends came to 15 bases. This CDR3 contains 14 residues. The CDR3 coding sequence is TGTGCCAGCAGTGAATCGAGTGGACTCCCAAAAGCTTTCTTT. It codes for CASSESSGLPKAFF.

This sequence joins TRBV5-6 and TRBJ1-6; 7 positions match TRBD1. The CDR3 is 15 amino acids. After removal of 0 bases from V and 10 bases from J, the junction contained 7 bases not matched to a gene. The germline gives CDR1 SGHDT, CDR2 YYEEEE. Written as DNA, the CDR3 is TGTGCCAGCAGCTTGGACGACAGGGACGGCTCACCCCTCCACTTT. It is translated as CASSLDDRDGSPLHF.

This chain connects TRBV3-1 (or the pseudogene TRBV3-2) to TRBJ1-1, with 9 nucleotides matching TRBD1. Germline CDR1 LGHDT, CDR2 YNNKEL (reference sequence). The length of the CDR3 is 14 residues. After removal of 4 bases from V and 6 bases from J, the junction contained 6 bases not matched to a gene. In nucleotides, the CDR3 is TGTGCCAGCAGCCTAAAACAGGGGGCGGCTGAAGCTTTCTTT. Its translation: CASSLKQGAAEAFF.

J is TRBJ1-2 and V is TRBV3-1 (or the pseudogene TRBV3-2), with TRBD1 matching 8 bases. In germline, CDR1 is LGHDT, CDR2 YNNKEL (reference sequence). J was trimmed by 7 bases and V by 4 bases; bases with no gene match: 8. This CDR3 comprises 14 residues. The CDR3, as DNA: TGTGCCAGCAGCCGCTTCCAGGGGGCGGTTGGCTACACCTTC. It translates to CASSRFQGAVGYTF.

The V gene is TRBV19, the J gene TRBJ1-3; TRBD1 aligns across 7 bases. Germline CDR1 and CDR2: LNHDA and SQIVND (reference sequence). The CDR3 loop spans 14 amino acids. The junction had 4 bases not matched to a gene; V was cut back by 8 bases and J by 0 bases. The CDR3 is CASGGQLSGNTIYF. The CDR3 DNA reads as TGTGCCAGTGGGGGACAGCTCTCTGGAAACACCATATATTTT.

This clone appeared once. This sequence joins TRBV5-6 and TRBJ1-1, with D hard to call. Germline V lookup: CDR1 SGHDT, CDR2 YYEEEE. The CDR3 loop spans 15 amino acids. V was trimmed by 1 base and J by 5 bases, leaving 15 bases between them. DNA for the CDR3: TGTGCCAGCAGCTTGATAGAATCCGAGAGGACTGAAGCTTTCTTT. Protein sequence: CASSLIESERTEAFF. Looking up the rest from reference TRBV5-6 and TRBJ1-1 gives the full variable domain: DAGVTQSPTHLIKTRGQQVTLRCSPKSGHDTVSWYQQALGQGPQFIFQYYEEEERQRGNFPDRFSGHQFPNYSSELNVNALLLGDSALYLCASSLIESERTEAFFGQGTRLTVV.